The 14 T cell receptor beta chains below all came from one sample that was sequenced in a study of blood T cell repertoires in COVID-19. The method was immunoSEQ multiplex PCR; TCRdb's version includes in-frame clones alone and lacks a portion of them. The sample shows about 160,000 clones, over 75% of them seen only once. The sequenced sample consisted of peripheral blood. These receptors were taken from a man between 65 and 79 years old with acute or convalescent COVID-19.

This clone was seen just once. V usage is TRBV7-2 and J usage is TRBJ2-7; D remains unclear. The germline V gene encodes CDR1 SGHTA and CDR2 FQGNSA. This CDR3 has 14 residues. V was trimmed by 3 bases and J by 0 bases, leaving 9 bases between them. CDR3 amino acids: CASSFGGSSYEQYF. As DNA, the CDR3 is TGTGCCAGCAGCTTTGGCGGCAGCTCCTACGAGCAGTACTTC.

The chain combines TRBV7-6 with TRBJ2-2; no definite D call. The V gene lost 6 bases and the J gene lost 2 bases, with 10 bases spanning the gap. Germline lookup yields CDR1 SGHVS and CDR2 FNYEAQ. The CDR3 covers 14 residues. This chain's CDR3 is CASSPLTNTGELFF. The CDR3 nucleotides read TGTGCCAGCAGTCCCCTAACTAACACCGGGGAGCTGTTTTTT.

CDR3 nucleotides: TGTGCCAGCAGCTCCCACCTAGATTATGGCTACACCTTC. It yields the protein CASSSHLDYGYTF. The chain employs TRBV11-3 and TRBJ1-2; D is ambiguous. This CDR3 is 13 amino acids long. Trimming cost V 4 bases and J 5 bases, with 11 bases left between them. CDR1 and CDR2 (germline): SGHNT, YENEEA.

CDR3 amino acids: CASSFHGTVTSYEQYF. CDR3 nucleotide sequence: TGTGCCAGCAGCTTCCACGGGACTGTTACCTCCTACGAGCAGTACTTC. The chain links TRBV5-5 to TRBJ2-7, with a possible D match to TRBD2 (6 bases). V was shortened by 2 bases and J by 0 bases, with 15 bases between the two germline ends. The germline gives CDR1 SGHKS, CDR2 YYEKEE (reference sequence). The CDR3 totals 16 residues.

Only a few counts were recorded for this clone. This sequence joins TRBV30 and TRBJ2-2, with D possibly being TRBD1 (6 bases). Trimming removed 3 bases from V and 2 bases from J, with 16 bases in between. Germline V gene data show CDR1 as GTSNPN and CDR2 as SVGIG (reference sequence). The CDR3 is 16 residues long. CDR3 amino acids: CAWRGGTISNTGELFF. The CDR3 nucleotides read TGTGCCTGGAGAGGGGGAACGATAAGTAACACCGGGGAGCTGTTTTTT.

The chain employs TRBV4-2 and TRBJ2-7; D is uncertain. V lost 1 base, J lost 6 bases, and 13 bases lay in between. Germline CDR1 and CDR2: LGHNA and YNFKEQ. The CDR3 is made up of 14 amino acids. The CDR3 DNA sequence: TGTGCCAGCAGCCAAGTTTCCAGAACCACCGAGCAGTACTTC. It yields the protein CASSQVSRTTEQYF.

The chain joins TRBV2 to TRBJ1-4; the D gene is possibly TRBD1 (6 bases). The CDR3 has 15 residues. The germline V and J ends were trimmed by 3 bases and 5 bases, with 13 bases remaining between them. Germline lookup yields CDR1 SNHLY and CDR2 FYNNEI. The CDR3 sequence: CASSDGGAANEKLFF. DNA for the CDR3: TGTGCCAGCAGTGATGGGGGGGCTGCCAATGAAAAACTGTTTTTT.

This chain joins TRBV5-1 and TRBJ1-2; D is undetermined. The CDR3 covers 14 residues. V was shortened by 5 bases and J by 2 bases, with 13 bases between the two germline ends. Germline V CDR1 and CDR2: SGHRS, YFSETQ. The CDR3 region has the DNA TGCGCCAGCAGATCCGAACAGCTGAACTATGGCTACACCTTC. It translates to CASRSEQLNYGYTF.

This clone was detected a few times. This chain joins TRBV6-5 and TRBJ2-7, with 9 bases identical to TRBD1. The CDR3 totals 15 residues. V shed 6 bases, J shed 4 bases, and the junction held 10 bases outside the gene matches. CDR1 MNHEY and CDR2 SVGAGI come from the germline V gene. DNA for the CDR3: TGTGCCAGCAGCCGATCCGGGACAGGGTCTTACGAGCAGTACTTC. Protein: CASSRSGTGSYEQYF.

V and J are TRBV7-3 and TRBJ2-7, with 8 bases matching TRBD1. With 0 bases clipped from V and 1 base from J, the junction kept 2 bases outside the gene matches. This CDR3 is built from 15 residues. Germline CDR1 is SGHTA and CDR2 is FQGTGA. The CDR3 sequence is CASSLTGQGSYEQYF. CDR3 DNA: TGTGCCAGCAGCTTAACCGGACAGGGTTCCTACGAGCAGTACTTC. The full variable domain, completed using reference TRBV7-3 and TRBJ2-7, is GAGVSQTPSNKVTEKGKYVELRCDPISGHTALYWYRQSLGQGPEFLIYFQGTGAADDSGLPNDRFFAVRPEGSVSTLKIQRTERGDSAVYLCASSLTGQGSYEQYFGPGTRLTVT.

The CDR3 region is CASSLGPDRGSTEAFF. CDR3 sequence (DNA): TGTGCCAGCAGTCTAGGGCCTGACAGGGGATCTACTGAAGCTTTCTTT. The J gene is TRBJ1-1, the V gene TRBV6-6; 8 bases agree with TRBD1. CDR3 length: 16 residues. CDR1 and CDR2 (germline): MNHNY, SVGAGI (reference sequence). After removal of 5 bases from V and 5 bases from J, the junction contained 13 bases not matched to a gene.

CDR3 DNA sequence: TGTGCCACCAGCACACCCAGGGATGGAAACACCATATATTTT. Its protein is CATSTPRDGNTIYF. V gene TRBV15 combines with J gene TRBJ1-3, with D possibly matching TRBD1 (5 bases). This CDR3 spans 14 amino acids. V was cut by 4 bases and J by 3 bases, with 10 bases left in between. The germline gives CDR1 LNHNV, CDR2 YYDKDF (reference sequence).

This sequence joins TRBV12-5 and TRBJ1-3, with D unresolved. The germline V gene encodes CDR1 LGHNT and CDR2 FRNRAP. The CDR3 loop spans 12 amino acids. The ends were cut back, 6 bases at V and 8 bases at J, with 11 bases in the middle. The CDR3 DNA reads as TGTGCTAGTGGACAGCAGTCTTACACCATATATTTT. Its translation is CASGQQSYTIYF.

In DNA form, the CDR3 reads TGTGCCAGCAGAATGGGAGGGACGGGGGAGAGGGAGACCCAGTACTTC. Translated, it gives CASRMGGTGERETQYF. This chain joins TRBV7-9 and TRBJ2-5; 7 nucleotides match TRBD2. The V and J ends lost 6 bases and 5 bases, in that order; junction bases with no gene match: 15. Germline V lookup: CDR1 SEHNR, CDR2 FQNEAQ (reference sequence). The CDR3 runs 16 residues. The variable domain in full, with the rest retrieved from reference TRBV7-9 and TRBJ2-5, is DTGVSQNPRHKITKRGQNVTFRCDPISEHNRLYWYRQTLGQGPEFLTYFQNEAQLEKSRLLSDRFSAERPKGSFSTLEIQRTEQGDSAMYLCASRMGGTGERETQYFGPGTRLLVL.